There are a few counts of the clone carrying this TCR beta chain. Its antigen is still unknown. CDR3-region Arm-PCR and iRepertoire HTBI primers produced the TCR beta libraries. From the multiplex PCR reads, TCRdb called clonotypes with MiXCR, one entry per CDR3 protein. The table has about 200,000 distinct CDR3 sequences, about 16% seen once. This record comes from a study of regulatory T cells in long-lasting Graves disease. Study-level points and caveats: Comparison showed that persistent patients shared more public clonotypes (roughly 2,500) than new patients (around 1,000).

As for time point: newly diagnosed GD, antithyroid drugs for less than 3 months. PBMC RNA served as the TCR library source. Blood from the periphery, about 9 milliliters in all, was drawn into EDTA tubes. The germline V gene encodes CDR1 DFQATT and CDR2 SNEGSKA (reference sequence). The length of the CDR3 is 12 residues. The V end was cut by 5 bases, the J end by 4 bases, with 11 bases between. This sequence was found in a female donor with Graves disease. The starting material was peripheral blood mononuclear cells (PBMCs), obtained at new diagnosis, from a patient treated with antithyroid drugs. This sequence joins TRBV20-1 and TRBJ2-5, with a weak D call TRBD2 (5 bases). The DNA of the CDR3 is TGCAGTGCTGCCCTACGGGGAGAGACCCAGTACTTC. Translated: CSAALRGETQYF.